The rows below give T cell receptor beta chains drawn from one sample of a study of spatial heterogeneity in lung cancer. In TCRdb, the 5' RACE reads were re-called with MiXCR into one record per CDR3 protein. The profile covers tens of thousands of distinct CDR3 sequences, with roughly 6% appearing a single time and roughly a fifth taken by the ten largest. This sample comprised PBMCs, obtained at follow-up. These receptors were obtained from a male donor with early-stage non-small cell lung cancer. Each CDR3 is given with its conserved first and last residue. D genes are given only for firm matches. Clone size is stated in some rows and not others, as once, few, many or a class when expanded.

TRBJ2-3 TRBD2 TRBV5-1 - TGCGCCAGCAGCTTCCAAGCGGGGGGCCCAGATACGCAGTATTTT CASSFQAGGPDTQYF
TRBJ2-1 - TRBV18 few TGTGCCAGCTCACCCCTAAGAAGTCTCGATGAGCAGTTCTTC CASSPLRSLDEQFF
TRBJ1-2 TRBD1 TRBV7-2 many TGTGCCAGCAGCTTAGAGGCAGGGGGCAACTATGGCTACACCTTC CASSLEAGGNYGYTF
TRBJ2-5 TRBD2 TRBV7-2 many TGTGCCAGCAGCTACCAGCGGGGGCAAGAGACCCAGTACTTC CASSYQRGQETQYF
TRBJ1-2 - TRBV29-1 medium-sized TGCAGCGTTGAAGTTGGCTACACCTTC CSVEVGYTF
TRBJ2-1 - TRBV5-1 many TGCGCCAGCAGCCCTTCGGTACGGGGCGCCTACAATGAGCAGTTCTTC CASSPSVRGAYNEQFF
TRBJ1-1 - TRBV6-1 few TGTGCCAGCAGTGGACCATTGCAAGCTTTCTTT CASSGPLQAFF
TRBJ2-3 - TRBV5-4 many TGTGCCAGCAGCTTGGCCGGGGGAAGGGAGTCAGATACGCAGTATTTT CASSLAGGRESDTQYF
TRBJ2-1 - TRBV9 many TGTGCCAGCAGCGTTGGTGTTGGACAGCACGATGAGCAGTTCTTC CASSVGVGQHDEQFF
TRBJ1-5 - TRBV19 many TGTGCCAGTAGTATCGAGGGCACAGGGCCCCAGCATTTT CASSIEGTGPQHF
TRBJ2-3 - TRBV29-1 many TGCAGCGGGGGGAAAGAAACAGATACGCAGTATTTT CSGGKETDTQYF
TRBJ1-1 - TRBV6-1 few TGTGCCAGCAGTCCCGGGCCCGGGAACACTGAAGCTTTCTTT CASSPGPGNTEAFF
TRBJ1-1 - TRBV6-6 many TGTGCCAGCAGTTACCGGGGGCTAGGCACTGAAGCTTTCTTT CASSYRGLGTEAFF
TRBJ2-3 - TRBV7-9 few TGTGCCAGCAGCCCTATGGGGGTCACAGATACGCAGTATTTT CASSPMGVTDTQYF
TRBJ2-1 TRBD2 TRBV20-1 medium-sized TGCAGTGCTAATTGGGGACTAGGGGACTACAATGAGCAGTTCTTC CSANWGLGDYNEQFF
TRBJ2-3 TRBD2 TRBV18 - TGTGCCAGCTCCCGTAGCGGGGGGGGCACAGATACGCAGTATTTT CASSRSGGGTDTQYF
TRBJ2-1 - TRBV12-3/TRBV12-4 many TGTGCCAGCAGTTTAGTCCTAGTAGGTAATGAGCAGTTCTTC CASSLVLVGNEQFF
TRBJ2-2 - TRBV29-1 - TGCAGCGTTGAATGGGGGAAAGCCCATCCCACCGGGGAGCTGTTTTTT CSVEWGKAHPTGELFF
TRBJ2-1 TRBD1 TRBV7-8 many TGTGCCAGCAGCCGACAGGGGGTCGTGGATGAGCAGTTCTTC CASSRQGVVDEQFF
TRBJ2-7 - TRBV5-1 many TGCGCCAGCAGCTTGGGCAGAAGCTACGAGCAGTACTTC CASSLGRSYEQYF
TRBJ2-1 - TRBV3-1 many TGTGCCAGCAGCCAACAGTACAATGAGCAGTTCTTC CASSQQYNEQFF
TRBJ2-5 TRBD1 TRBV7-9 - TGTGCCAGCAGCTTAATCGCGACAGGGTATTACCAAGAGACCCAGTACTTC CASSLIATGYYQETQYF
TRBJ2-1 - TRBV19 few TGTGCCAGTAGTATAGGAACAGGCGGCACCTACAATGAGCAGTTCTTC CASSIGTGGTYNEQFF
TRBJ1-4 - TRBV20-1 - TGCAGTGGAAAGCGCAGGGTGAATGAAAAACTGTTTTTT CSGKRRVNEKLFF
TRBJ2-5 - TRBV20-1 - TGCAGTGCTAGAGATCGAGGACCCTCGGAGACCCAGTACTTC CSARDRGPSETQYF
TRBJ2-5 TRBD1 TRBV2 many TGTGCCAGCAGCGCTACCCGGGACAGGGAGTCGGAGACCCAGTACTTC CASSATRDRESETQYF